These 24 T cell receptor beta chains came from one sample sequenced in a study of blood T cells in healthy people across ages. Together with a sample-barcoded 5' primer, a J-beta primer mix was included in a second PCR lasting about 6 to 12 cycles. TCRdb ran MiXCR on the 5' RACE reads and lists one entry per CDR3 protein. Among approximately 820,000 distinct CDR3 sequences listed, around 42% were seen once. The sample comprised blood. The receptors here all came from a man in his sixties in good health.

The genes are TRBV6-5 and TRBJ2-1; 8 bases match TRBD2. The CDR3 spans 16 residues. Germline V gene data show CDR1 as MNHEY and CDR2 as SVGAGI. V was clipped by 2 bases and J by 7 bases; unmatched bases: 10. DNA for the CDR3: TGTGCCAGCAGTTACACCCTGCGGACTAGCAGGAATGAGCAGTTCTTC. Its translation is CASSYTLRTSRNEQFF.

This clonotype occurred a few times. The chain is built from TRBV12-3 or TRBV12-4 and TRBJ2-1; D unresolved. V was trimmed by 4 bases and J by 0 bases, leaving 7 bases between them. This CDR3 spans 14 amino acids. CDR3 in amino acids: CASSSGISYNEQFF. CDR3 in DNA: TGTGCCAGCAGTTCGGGTATCTCCTACAATGAGCAGTTCTTC.

This clonotype was recorded a few times. The chain employs TRBV14 and TRBJ2-7, with D possibly matching TRBD1 (5 bases). Germline loops: CDR1 SGHDN, CDR2 FVKESK. Trimming left V 1 base short and J 2 bases short, with 12 bases between. This CDR3 spans 15 amino acids. CDR3 bases: TGTGCCAGCAGCCAAGGACACAAGGGGACCTACGAGCAGTACTTC. Protein: CASSQGHKGTYEQYF.

This clonotype has a handful of counts. This chain joins TRBV4-1 and TRBJ2-1; TRBD1 is a possible D gene (6 bases). The CDR3 is made up of 16 amino acids. Germline assignment: CDR1 MGHRA and CDR2 YSYEKL. Trimming removed 0 bases at V and 4 bases at J, with 13 bases between. The CDR3 nucleotides read TGCGCCAGCAGCCAAGATGTAGGGGGAGCTTACAATGAGCAGTTCTTC. Translation: CASSQDVGGAYNEQFF.

This rearrangement joins TRBV4-3 to TRBJ1-4; tentative D call: TRBD1 (6 bases). Between the trimmed V and J ends, which lost 5 bases and 3 bases, there was a span of 13 bases. The length of the CDR3 is 15 residues. Germline V gives CDR1 LGHNA, CDR2 YSLEER. Here the CDR3 DNA reads TGCGCCAGCAGCAAGGGACAAAGGGCTAATGAAAAACTGTTTTTT. It is translated as CASSKGQRANEKLFF.

This clonotype has a handful of counts. The chain is built from TRBV30 and TRBJ2-6; the match to TRBD1 covers 7 bases. The V and J ends lost 3 bases and 4 bases, in that order; junction bases with no gene match: 3. Germline lookup yields CDR1 GTSNPN and CDR2 SVGIG (reference sequence). The CDR3 has 14 residues. CDR3: CAWSRDSGANVLTF. The CDR3 DNA sequence: TGTGCCTGGAGCAGGGACAGCGGGGCCAACGTCCTGACTTTC.

V usage is TRBV4-3 and J usage is TRBJ2-5, with D possibly matching TRBD2 (6 bases). Germline loops: CDR1 LGHNA, CDR2 YSLEER. Between the trimmed V and J ends, which lost 4 bases and 6 bases, there was a span of 15 bases. The CDR3 is made up of 14 amino acids. The chain's CDR3 is CASSPGLGEKTQYF. CDR3 bases: TGCGCCAGCAGCCCGGGACTGGGAGAAAAGACCCAGTACTTC.

CDR3 in DNA: TGTGCCAGCAGCGGGGGGCCAGTCGTGCCCAAGGATGAGCAGTTCTTC. Residues: CASSGGPVVPKDEQFF. The rearrangement uses TRBV9 and TRBJ2-1; the D gene is possibly TRBD1 (6 bases). The CDR3 sequence is 16 residues long. Looked up from germline, CDR1 is SGDLS and CDR2 is YYNGEE. V dropped 3 bases and J dropped 8 bases, with 21 bases sitting between them.

The rearrangement uses TRBV14 and TRBJ1-6; 7 bases are shared with TRBD1. Germline V gene lookup returns CDR1 SGHDN and CDR2 FVKESK. V trimming: 1 base; J trimming: 6 bases; junction bases outside the gene matches: 3. This CDR3 is 15 amino acids long. The CDR3 DNA sequence: TGTGCCAGCAGCCAAGGGACAGGACCTAATTCACCCCTCCACTTT. This encodes CASSQGTGPNSPLHF.

A few counts support this clonotype. The chain recombines TRBV20-1 with TRBJ2-1, with 8 bases that match TRBD2. Looked up from germline, CDR1 is DFQATT and CDR2 is SNEGSKA (reference sequence). The CDR3 is made up of 16 amino acids. V was clipped by 0 bases and J by 7 bases; unmatched bases: 11. The CDR3 sequence is CSARDAAGATRNEQFF. The CDR3 coding sequence is TGCAGTGCTAGAGATGCAGCGGGGGCTACCAGGAATGAGCAGTTCTTC.

The V gene is TRBV6-2 or TRBV6-3, the J gene TRBJ2-1, with a possible D match to TRBD1 (5 bases). V lost 2 bases and J 1 base, leaving 27 bases between the germline ends. This CDR3 has 21 residues. The germline gives CDR1 MNHEY, CDR2 SVGEGT. CDR3: CASSYNPNKAAGSTSYNEQFF. The DNA for the CDR3 is TGTGCCAGCAGTTACAACCCCAACAAGGCCGCAGGGTCCACTTCCTACAATGAGCAGTTCTTC.

The J gene is TRBJ2-3, the V gene TRBV27, with D maybe TRBD2 (6 bases). The CDR3 runs 14 residues. Trimming stripped 5 bases from V and 0 bases from J, with 9 bases between. Germline CDR1 and CDR2: MNHEY and SMNVEV (reference sequence). This CDR3 is CASSGGASTDTQYF. CDR3 DNA sequence: TGTGCCAGCAGTGGAGGGGCGAGCACAGATACGCAGTATTTT.

Many counts were recorded for this clonotype. The chain couples TRBV29-1 to TRBJ2-3; tentative D call: TRBD1 (5 bases). Germline CDR1 reads SQVTM; CDR2 reads ANQGSEA. The CDR3 contains 15 residues. V was shortened by 8 bases and J by 0 bases, with 18 bases between the two germline ends. For the CDR3, the DNA is TGCAGCACCAGGGAATTAGGCAAAAGCACAGATACGCAGTATTTT. Translation gives CSTRELGKSTDTQYF.

The chain has TRBV6-6 and TRBJ2-7, with D possibly being TRBD2 (7 bases). This CDR3 region has 16 residues. The germline CDR1 and CDR2 sequences are MNHNY and SVGAGI (reference sequence). V was cut by 2 bases and J by 0 bases, with 14 bases left in between. This chain's CDR3 is CASSYGGGRSSYEQYF. CDR3 bases: TGTGCCAGCAGTTACGGGGGGGGGCGAAGCTCCTACGAGCAGTACTTC.

This CDR3 reads CASSGWGRGDEQFF. In DNA, the CDR3 is TGTGCCAGCAGTGGGTGGGGGAGGGGCGATGAGCAGTTCTTC. The V gene is TRBV2, the J gene TRBJ2-1; 7 nucleotides align to TRBD2. V lost 4 bases and J lost 8; bases outside the gene matches: 8. The CDR3 spans 14 residues. CDR1 is SNHLY and CDR2 is FYNNEI in the germline V gene.

This clonotype has ten or more counts. The chain links TRBV7-9 to TRBJ2-5, with D unclear. This CDR3 has 13 amino acids. CDR1 SEHNR and CDR2 FQNEAQ come from the germline V gene (reference sequence). V was trimmed by 2 bases and J by 1 base, leaving 5 bases between them. The CDR3: CASSLRSQETQYF. The CDR3 nucleotides are TGTGCCAGCAGCTTAAGGAGCCAAGAGACCCAGTACTTC.

In DNA, the CDR3 is TGCAGTGCTAACGGGAACACTGAAGCTTTCTTT. Its protein product is CSANGNTEAFF. The V call is TRBV20-1, the J call TRBJ1-1; no clear D gene. V gave up 4 bases and J gave up 1 base, with 4 bases separating them. Germline assignment: CDR1 DFQATT and CDR2 SNEGSKA (reference sequence). This CDR3 comprises 11 residues.

V usage is TRBV6-1 and J usage is TRBJ1-1; D is ambiguous. Germline CDR1 and CDR2: MNHNS and SASEGT. The V end was cut by 3 bases, the J end by 0 bases, with 8 bases between. This CDR3 spans 14 amino acids. CDR3: CASSEWRLNTEAFF. The CDR3 DNA sequence: TGTGCCAGCAGTGAGTGGAGGCTGAACACTGAAGCTTTCTTT.

The sample holds one count of this clonotype. The rearrangement links TRBV3-1 to TRBJ1-1, with TRBD1 as a possible D gene (6 bases). Germline CDR1 is LGHDT and CDR2 is YNNKEL (reference sequence). V lost 2 bases, J lost 4 bases, and 14 bases lay in between. This CDR3 region has 15 residues. The CDR3 sequence: CASSQRSRGLTEAFF. The CDR3 DNA reads TGTGCCAGCAGCCAAAGATCCAGGGGTCTCACTGAAGCTTTCTTT.

This chain joins TRBV20-1 and TRBJ2-5; 8 positions match TRBD1. Germline lookup yields CDR1 DFQATT and CDR2 SNEGSKA (reference sequence). The CDR3 consists of 15 residues. After removal of 0 bases from V and 2 bases from J, the junction contained 5 bases not matched to a gene. DNA of the CDR3: TGCAGTGCTAGAGATAACAGGGGGTTACAAGAGACCCAGTACTTC. This gives the protein CSARDNRGLQETQYF.

This chain joins TRBV7-2 and TRBJ2-7; 7 nucleotides line up with TRBD2. V lost 7 bases to trimming and J lost 2 bases; unmatched junction nucleotides: 8. Germline-derived CDR1 and CDR2 are SGHTA and FQGNSA. The CDR3 has 14 amino acids. In DNA, the CDR3 is TGTGCCAGCAAAGTCGGTGGGGGGGCCTACGAGCAGTACTTC. This gives the protein CASKVGGGAYEQYF. The whole variable domain, remainder taken from reference TRBV7-2 and TRBJ2-7, is GAGVSQSPSNKVTEKGKDVELRCDPISGHTALYWYRQSLGQGLEFLIYFQGNSAPDKSGLPSDRFSAERTGGSVSTLTIQRTQQEDSAVYLCASKVGGGAYEQYFGPGTRLTVT.

This clonotype turned up a few times. The genes are TRBV7-2 and TRBJ2-7; D uncertain. The ends were cut back, 3 bases at V and 1 base at J, with 16 bases in the middle. The CDR3 runs to 16 residues. CDR1 SGHTA and CDR2 FQGNSA come from the germline V gene. CDR3 sequence reads: CASSLYPQPLSYEQYF. The CDR3 DNA follows: TGTGCCAGCAGCTTGTACCCACAGCCACTATCCTACGAGCAGTACTTC.

The chain recombines TRBV10-2 with TRBJ2-1; D is possibly TRBD1 (6 bases). The V end lost 6 bases, the J end lost 3 bases, and 15 bases lay between the germline ends. Germline-derived CDR1 and CDR2 are WSHSY and SAAADI. The CDR3 sequence is 15 residues long. The CDR3 DNA is TGCGCCAGCAGCGACATTGGGGGCAACTACAATGAGCAGTTCTTC. As protein: CASSDIGGNYNEQFF.

This chain uses TRBV7-2 with TRBJ2-5, with D possibly TRBD2 on 7 matching bases. This CDR3 has 14 residues. Trimming took off 6 bases at V and 2 bases at J, with 13 bases between the two ends. CDR1 is SGHTA and CDR2 is FQGNSA in the germline V gene. The CDR3 nucleotides read TGTGCCAGCAGACTTGGGGGGGCTCAAGAGACCCAGTACTTC. It specifies CASRLGGAQETQYF.